This TCR beta chain was documented in a study of T cell responses to AZD1222 COVID-19 vaccine. This CDR3 contains 14 residues. Unmatched junction bases numbered 5, after V lost 4 bases and J lost 8 bases. CDR1 MGHRA and CDR2 YSYEKL come from the germline V gene. Study-level findings and limits: Vaccine-related CD4 TCRs covered spike, predominating at 160-218 and 743-854.

As regards this clone: The antigen is unknown.

TCRdb keeps only in-frame clones here, not all; method: immunoSEQ multiplex PCR. The profile covers about 180,000 clones, with about 89% appearing a single time and around 1.8% taken by the ten largest. The clonotype was recovered from an adult in good health. The chain links TRBV4-1 to TRBJ1-6; 7 bases are a match to TRBD1. Sequenced here: peripheral blood, sampled on day 0 of AZD1222 vaccination. The CDR3 sequence is CASSRVTGDSPLHF. The CDR3, as DNA: TGCGCCAGCAGCCGAGTAACAGGGGATTCACCCCTCCACTTT.